The entry that follows covers one T cell receptor beta chain sequence. This sample is drawn from a study of T cell changes during pregnancy in multiple sclerosis. The assay was immunoSEQ multiplex PCR, and TCRdb's table has in-frame clones only and misses some. The sample has about 67,000 clones, roughly nine tenths seen once; the top ten hold roughly 2.7%. Per the germline V gene, CDR1 is LNHDA and CDR2 is SQIVND (reference sequence). This CDR3 has 12 amino acids. V lost 5 bases and J lost 5, with 9 bases in between. This clonotype was obtained from a female donor with multiple sclerosis, enrolled in a pregnancy study. Source: peripheral blood, taken in the first trimester of pregnancy. V is TRBV19 and J is TRBJ1-2; the D is unclear. As DNA, the CDR3 is TGTGCCAGTAGTCAGGACTATTATGGCTACACCTTC. Protein product: CASSQDYYGYTF.